The present TCR beta chain was sequenced within a study of blood T cells in healthy people across ages. Study-level background: About one barcoded beta molecule was captured per two T cells (by template switching).

Study-wide results and limits: Diversity figures based on one million T cells were deemed too low.

Regarding this clonotype: What it recognizes is unknown.

CDR1 and CDR2 from the germline V gene are SNHLY and FYNNEI. CDR3 length: 11 amino acids. The V and J ends lost 6 bases and 15 bases respectively, with 15 bases between them. It was with a sample-barcoded 5' primer and a J-beta primer mix that a second PCR of roughly 7 to 12 cycles was run. Each of the cDNA molecules was tagged by a template-switch adaptor with 12 random nucleotides. From the 5' RACE reads, TCRdb called clonotypes with MiXCR, one entry per CDR3 protein. In the table there are about 970,000 distinct CDR3 sequences, roughly 51% of which are singletons. The clonotype comes from a woman aged 55-70 years in good health. Input material: blood. V gene TRBV2 combines with J gene TRBJ2-1; D not certain. The CDR3 coding sequence is TGTGCCAGCAGACCGGAAGGGCCCCCGTTCTTC. Protein product: CASRPEGPPFF.